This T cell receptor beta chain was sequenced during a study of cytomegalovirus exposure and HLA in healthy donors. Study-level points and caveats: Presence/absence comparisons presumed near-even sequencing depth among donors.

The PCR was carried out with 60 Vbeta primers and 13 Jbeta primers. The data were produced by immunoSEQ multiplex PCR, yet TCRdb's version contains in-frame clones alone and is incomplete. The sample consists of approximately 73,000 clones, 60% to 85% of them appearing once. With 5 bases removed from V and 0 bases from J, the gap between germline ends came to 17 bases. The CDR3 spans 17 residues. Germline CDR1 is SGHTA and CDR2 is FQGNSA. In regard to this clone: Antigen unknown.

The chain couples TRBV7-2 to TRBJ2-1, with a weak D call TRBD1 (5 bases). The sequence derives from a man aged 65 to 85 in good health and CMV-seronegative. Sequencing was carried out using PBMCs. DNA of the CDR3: TGTGCCAGCAGCCCTCAGGGTGCGATGAGCTCCTACAATGAGCAGTTCTTC. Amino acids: CASSPQGAMSSYNEQFF.